The rows below give T cell receptor beta chains drawn from one sample of a study of early stage breast cancer tumors. TCRdb keeps only in-frame clones here, not all; method: immunoSEQ multiplex PCR. The data show roughly 19,000 clones, about 76% seen once. The sample was blood. The receptors shown here come from a person in their sixties with breast cancer. Each CDR3 is given with its conserved first and last residue. Fields, in order: clone size, V gene, D gene, J gene, CDR3 DNA, CDR3 protein. A D gene is named only where the DNA matches it firmly. Clone size is stated in some rows and not others, as once, few, many or a class when expanded.

size: .; V: TRBV5-1; D: .; J: TRBJ1-6; DNA: TGCGCCAGCAGCCCCACCACAGGGTATGATTCACCCCTCCACTTT; CDR3: CASSPTTGYDSPLHF
size: .; V: TRBV7-8; D: .; J: TRBJ1-6; DNA: TGTGCCAGCAGCTCAAGGCGGGTGGGCGCACGACCCCTCCACTTT; CDR3: CASSSRRVGARPLHF
size: .; V: TRBV5-4; D: .; J: TRBJ2-3; DNA: TGTGCCAGCAGCTTGGGGCAGGCTACAGATACGCAGTATTTT; CDR3: CASSLGQATDTQYF
size: .; V: TRBV10-3; D: TRBD1; J: TRBJ1-2; DNA: TGTGCCATCAGTGGGACAGGGGATGGCTACACCTTC; CDR3: CAISGTGDGYTF
size: few; V: TRBV12-5; D: .; J: TRBJ1-4; DNA: TGTGCTAGTGGTTTGACGGGGCTTAATGAAAAACTGTTTTTT; CDR3: CASGLTGLNEKLFF
size: .; V: TRBV2; D: .; J: TRBJ1-5; DNA: TGTGCCAGGGGGCTAGGGAGCAATCAGCCCCAGCATTTT; CDR3: CARGLGSNQPQHF
size: .; V: TRBV7-9; D: TRBD1; J: TRBJ1-1; DNA: TGTGCCAGCAGCCCTGGGACAGACACTGAAGCTTTCTTT; CDR3: CASSPGTDTEAFF
size: .; V: TRBV18; D: .; J: TRBJ1-4; DNA: TGTGCCAGCACGGGGGAAATGAAGGCGAAACTGTTTTTT; CDR3: CASTGEMKAKLFF
size: .; V: TRBV7-9; D: TRBD2; J: TRBJ2-1; DNA: TGTGCCAGCAGCTCCGGGACTAGATACAATGAGCAGTTCTTC; CDR3: CASSSGTRYNEQFF
size: .; V: TRBV4-1; D: .; J: TRBJ2-1; DNA: TGCGCCAGCAGCCTAACGGGGACCTACGGGGATGAGCAGTTCTTC; CDR3: CASSLTGTYGDEQFF
size: .; V: TRBV4-2; D: .; J: TRBJ1-2; DNA: TGTGCCAGCAGCCAACGAATACAGGGCTCCTATGGCTACACCTTC; CDR3: CASSQRIQGSYGYTF
size: .; V: TRBV6-5; D: .; J: TRBJ1-2; DNA: TGTGCCAGCAGTTACTCGCCGGGGGGCTATGGCTACACCTTC; CDR3: CASSYSPGGYGYTF
size: .; V: TRBV19; D: .; J: TRBJ1-1; DNA: TGTGCCAGTAGTATAGTGTTTGCGGGGACTGAAGCTTTCTTT; CDR3: CASSIVFAGTEAFF
size: .; V: TRBV7-2; D: TRBD1; J: TRBJ1-5; DNA: TGTGCCAGCAGCTTTAGACAGGGAGGAAATCAGCCCCAGCATTTT; CDR3: CASSFRQGGNQPQHF
size: .; V: TRBV7-8; D: .; J: TRBJ2-6; DNA: TGTGCCAGCAGTAGTCCGGGGTTTGGGGCCAACGTCCTGACTTTC; CDR3: CASSSPGFGANVLTF
size: .; V: TRBV2; D: TRBD1; J: TRBJ2-4; DNA: TGTGCCAGCGACAGGGAGGCCAAAAACATTCAGTACTTC; CDR3: CASDREAKNIQYF
size: few; V: TRBV5-1; D: TRBD1; J: TRBJ2-2; DNA: TGCGCCAGCAGCCAGGGGGGGACAGGGGTTCGGGAGCTGTTTTTT; CDR3: CASSQGGTGVRELFF
size: .; V: TRBV2; D: .; J: TRBJ1-1; DNA: TGTGCCAGCCCCGACCAGACCAGAGCTTTCTTT; CDR3: CASPDQTRAFF
size: .; V: TRBV5-1; D: TRBD1; J: TRBJ2-5; DNA: TGCGCCAGCAGCCAGGGGACAGGCCAAGAGACCCAGTACTTC; CDR3: CASSQGTGQETQYF
size: .; V: TRBV7-3; D: .; J: TRBJ1-3; DNA: TGTGCCAGCAGCTTAGACAGAACAGGAAACACCATATATTTT; CDR3: CASSLDRTGNTIYF
size: .; V: TRBV23-1; D: .; J: TRBJ2-1; DNA: TGCGCCAGCAGTCAGCCGGGACCCGACCGGGGTGAGCAGTTCTTC; CDR3: CASSQPGPDRGEQFF
size: once; V: TRBV5-1; D: .; J: TRBJ2-2; DNA: TGCGCCAGCAATAACGGGGATGCCTTCAACACCGGGGAGCTGTTTTTT; CDR3: CASNNGDAFNTGELFF
size: once; V: TRBV19; D: TRBD1; J: TRBJ1-5; DNA: TGTGCCAGTAACCTCGGGACAGGGTTCAATCAGCCCCAGCATTTT; CDR3: CASNLGTGFNQPQHF
size: .; V: TRBV21-1; D: .; J: TRBJ2-1; DNA: TGTGCCAGCAGCTACAAGAAAAATGAGCAGTTCTTC; CDR3: CASSYKKNEQFF
size: .; V: TRBV12-5; D: .; J: TRBJ2-2; DNA: TGTGCTAGTCACCCGAGTTCAGTAACCGGGGAGCTGTTTTTT; CDR3: CASHPSSVTGELFF
size: .; V: TRBV7-3; D: .; J: TRBJ2-3; DNA: TGTGCCAGCAGCTCTGGATCGGCGGATACGCAGTATTTT; CDR3: CASSSGSADTQYF
size: .; V: TRBV7-2; D: .; J: TRBJ2-7; DNA: TGTGCCAGCAGCTGGGGGGGCCGATACGAGCAGTACTTC; CDR3: CASSWGGRYEQYF
size: .; V: TRBV7-8; D: .; J: TRBJ2-3; DNA: TGTGCCAGCAGCTCCGGGAGCGATACGCAGTATTTT; CDR3: CASSSGSDTQYF
size: once; V: TRBV5-5; D: .; J: TRBJ1-3; DNA: TGTGCCAGCAGCACACAGATCTCTGGAAACACCATATATTTT; CDR3: CASSTQISGNTIYF
size: .; V: TRBV9; D: TRBD1; J: TRBJ1-5; DNA: TGTGCCAGCAGCGTAGGGACAGGATATAATCAGCCCCAGCATTTT; CDR3: CASSVGTGYNQPQHF
size: .; V: TRBV18; D: .; J: TRBJ2-2; DNA: TGTGCCAGCTCACCAAGGACGGCGGCGAACACCGGGGAGCTGTTTTTT; CDR3: CASSPRTAANTGELFF
size: .; V: TRBV2; D: .; J: TRBJ2-7; DNA: TGTGCCAGCAGTGACACTCTAACCTACGAGCAGTACTTC; CDR3: CASSDTLTYEQYF
size: .; V: TRBV18; D: .; J: TRBJ2-1; DNA: TGTGCCAGCTCACCGACGGCCGTCAATGAGCAGTTCTTC; CDR3: CASSPTAVNEQFF
size: .; V: TRBV19; D: .; J: TRBJ1-1; DNA: TGTGCCAGTAACCCCCGACGACAGGTGATGAACACTGAAGCTTTCTTT; CDR3: CASNPRRQVMNTEAFF
size: .; V: TRBV7-6; D: TRBD2; J: TRBJ2-1; DNA: TGTGCCAGCAGCTTAGTAGGGACTAGCTCCTACAATGAGCAGTTCTTC; CDR3: CASSLVGTSSYNEQFF
size: .; V: TRBV19; D: .; J: TRBJ1-5; DNA: TGTGCCAGTAGTATACAAAGGGATCAGCCCCAGCATTTT; CDR3: CASSIQRDQPQHF
size: once; V: TRBV5-1; D: TRBD1; J: TRBJ2-7; DNA: TGCGCCAGCAGCTTGGCAACAGGGGCCTACACCTACGAGCAGTACTTC; CDR3: CASSLATGAYTYEQYF
size: .; V: TRBV6-1; D: .; J: TRBJ2-1; DNA: TGTGCCAGCAGTGAATACTCTCTGGGCCATGAGCAGTTCTTC; CDR3: CASSEYSLGHEQFF
size: .; V: TRBV5-1; D: .; J: TRBJ2-2; DNA: TGCGCCAGCAGCTTGGCCCCCCAGAACACCGGGGAGCTGTTTTTT; CDR3: CASSLAPQNTGELFF
size: .; V: TRBV4-1; D: .; J: TRBJ2-7; DNA: TGCGCCAGCAGCCAAGAAGGGGGGGGGTACCTCTACGAGCAGTACTTC; CDR3: CASSQEGGGYLYEQYF
size: .; V: TRBV2; D: TRBD2; J: TRBJ2-1; DNA: TGTGCCAGCGCGGGACTAGCCGACAATGAGCAGTTCTTC; CDR3: CASAGLADNEQFF
size: .; V: TRBV19; D: .; J: TRBJ1-4; DNA: TGTGCCAGTAGTGGCGGTTCTAATGAAAAACTGTTTTTT; CDR3: CASSGGSNEKLFF
size: .; V: TRBV7-8; D: .; J: TRBJ1-1; DNA: TGTGCCAGCAGCTTAGGAGCCTCCTATATTTGGACTGAAGCTTTCTTT; CDR3: CASSLGASYIWTEAFF
size: .; V: TRBV9; D: TRBD1; J: TRBJ1-2; DNA: TGTGCCAGCAGCGCCGCCGGGACAGGGCCTTTGGATGGCTACACCTTC; CDR3: CASSAAGTGPLDGYTF
size: .; V: TRBV6-5; D: TRBD1; J: TRBJ1-5; DNA: TGTGCCAGCAGCCCCGGGACAGGCTATCAGCCCCAGCATTTT; CDR3: CASSPGTGYQPQHF
size: .; V: TRBV14; D: .; J: TRBJ2-6; DNA: TGTGCCAGCAGCCAAGAAAGGCTCTCTGGGGCCAACGTCCTGACTTTC; CDR3: CASSQERLSGANVLTF
size: .; V: TRBV6-1; D: .; J: TRBJ1-1; DNA: TGTGCCAGCCCCGCGACAGCGAACACTGAAGCTTTCTTT; CDR3: CASPATANTEAFF
size: .; V: TRBV6-5; D: TRBD2; J: TRBJ2-1; DNA: TGTGCCAGCAGTTCCCCATCCCCGACTAGCCCTCGCGGGCAGTTCTTC; CDR3: CASSSPSPTSPRGQFF
size: .; V: TRBV11-2; D: .; J: TRBJ1-1; DNA: TGTGCCAGCAGCTTGACACAAACGAACACTGAAGCTTTCTTT; CDR3: CASSLTQTNTEAFF
size: few; V: TRBV7-9; D: .; J: TRBJ1-2; DNA: TGTGCCAGCAGCTTAGCGGCAGGAATTAACTATGGCTACACCTTC; CDR3: CASSLAAGINYGYTF
size: .; V: TRBV2; D: .; J: TRBJ1-1; DNA: TGTGCCACTGGTGAAGCTTTCTTT; CDR3: CATGEAFF
size: few; V: TRBV27; D: TRBD1; J: TRBJ2-5; DNA: TGTGCCAGCAGTCGCGGGGACAGGGGGCTTGAGACCCAGTACTTC; CDR3: CASSRGDRGLETQYF
size: .; V: TRBV4-2; D: TRBD2; J: TRBJ2-5; DNA: TGTGCCAGCAGCTTGGTACTAGCGGGCCAAGAGACCCAGTACTTC; CDR3: CASSLVLAGQETQYF
size: .; V: TRBV30; D: .; J: TRBJ2-5; DNA: TGTGCCTGGAGTGTTTTAGAGACCCAGTACTTC; CDR3: CAWSVLETQYF
size: few; V: TRBV18; D: .; J: TRBJ1-1; DNA: TGTGCCAGCTCACCAGTACAGGTGGTTGACACTGAAGCTTTCTTT; CDR3: CASSPVQVVDTEAFF
size: .; V: TRBV11-2; D: TRBD1; J: TRBJ2-5; DNA: TGTGCCAGCAGCATGTTCAGGGGGCGTGAGACCCAGTACTTC; CDR3: CASSMFRGRETQYF